This T cell receptor beta chain was identified during a study of cytomegalovirus exposure and HLA in healthy donors. The ends were cut back, 4 bases at V and 1 base at J, with 14 bases in the middle. This CDR3 is 15 amino acids long. Germline-derived CDR1 and CDR2 are SGHRS and YFSETQ. A remark on this clone: What it binds is unknown.

Each of the donors was a healthy bone marrow donor. 60 Vbeta and 13 Jbeta primers were used in PCR. Libraries were prepared by immunoSEQ multiplex PCR; TCRdb keeps only in-frame clonotypes and omits some of them. This repertoire includes about 79,000 clones. General study findings and limits: Across all donors, roughly uniform sequencing depth was an assumption of the presence/absence analyses.

Sample: PBMCs. This chain uses TRBV5-1 with TRBJ2-5; a possible D gene is TRBD1 (6 bases). This receptor was obtained from a man younger than 40 in good health and CMV-seronegative. CDR3 bases: TGCGCCAGCAGCCCGGATACAGGGCCCCAAGAGACCCAGTACTTC. This codes for CASSPDTGPQETQYF.